The 14 T cell receptor beta chains presented below share a single source sample, sequenced in a study of T cell responses to AZD1222 COVID-19 vaccine. Generated by immunoSEQ multiplex PCR, the TCRdb table keeps only in-frame clones and is missing some. Of about 270,000 clones in the sample, about 94% were seen once. Source: peripheral blood, taken 28 days after the second AZD1222 dose. These receptors originate from an adult who received the AZD1222 COVID-19 vaccine.

The chain has TRBV27 and TRBJ2-7; D uncertain. The CDR3 has 14 amino acids. The V and J ends lost 3 bases and 4 bases respectively, with 13 bases between them. CDR1 MNHEY and CDR2 SMNVEV come from the germline V gene (reference sequence). CDR3 sequence reads: CASSLSPSPYEQYF. The CDR3 bases are TGTGCCAGCAGTTTGTCGCCAAGTCCGTACGAGCAGTACTTC.

The chain uses TRBV2 and TRBJ2-5, with unresolved D. CDR1 SNHLY and CDR2 FYNNEI come from the germline V gene. V dropped 3 bases and J dropped 7 bases, with 9 bases sitting between them. This CDR3 comprises 12 residues. As DNA, the CDR3 is TGTGCCAGCAGTGAGAGGTCGGGGACCCAGTACTTC. Translation gives CASSERSGTQYF.

The rearrangement joins TRBV9 to TRBJ1-1; no firm D call. The CDR3 length is 15 residues. V shed 4 bases and J shed 3 bases, with 16 bases lying between them. Germline values: CDR1 SGDLS, CDR2 YYNGEE. Written as DNA, the CDR3 is TGTGCCAGCAGCTCCAGCCCGGGGTTAGACACTGAAGCTTTCTTT. Translating it yields CASSSSPGLDTEAFF.

The CDR3 DNA reads as TGCGCCAGCAGCCAAGATCCACCAGCCTACTACGAGCAGTACTTC. Translating it yields CASSQDPPAYYEQYF. This chain joins TRBV4-1 and TRBJ2-7; D ambiguous. The CDR3 loop spans 15 amino acids. Germline-derived CDR1 and CDR2 are MGHRA and YSYEKL. V lost 0 bases and J lost 3, with 12 bases in between.

This chain uses TRBV2 with TRBJ2-2; 7 nucleotides line up with TRBD2. V was pared by 4 bases and J by 3 bases, with 17 bases of the junction left unmatched. CDR1 SNHLY and CDR2 FYNNEI come from the germline V gene. This CDR3 spans 19 amino acids. The CDR3 is CASSGFSPSGRSDTGELFF. The DNA of the CDR3 is TGTGCCAGCAGTGGATTCAGCCCTAGCGGACGCTCTGACACCGGGGAGCTGTTTTTT.

The chain combines TRBV5-6 with TRBJ2-2; tentatively, D is TRBD1 (5 bases). The CDR3 sequence is 16 residues long. The germline gives CDR1 SGHDT, CDR2 YYEEEE. With 4 bases removed from V and 5 bases from J, the gap between germline ends came to 18 bases. Here the CDR3 reads CASSRWGGERTGELFF. In DNA form, the CDR3 reads TGTGCCAGCAGCCGATGGGGCGGAGAGAGAACCGGGGAGCTGTTTTTT.

The chain employs TRBV5-1 and TRBJ1-3; D is uncertain. This CDR3 is built from 14 residues. Trimming stripped 0 bases from V and 9 bases from J, with 13 bases between. Germline V gene sequence: CDR1 SGHRS, CDR2 YFSETQ. This chain's CDR3 is CASSLAEARGTIYF. CDR3 bases: TGCGCCAGCAGCTTGGCCGAGGCCCGGGGCACCATATATTTT.

V is TRBV3-1 (or the pseudogene TRBV3-2) and J is TRBJ2-7; no definite D call. In germline, CDR1 is LGHDT, CDR2 YNNKEL (reference sequence). The ends were cut back, 4 bases at V and 5 bases at J, with 6 bases in the middle. The CDR3 is 11 residues long. CDR3 in amino acids: CASSLGNEQYF. The CDR3 nucleotides read TGTGCCAGCAGCCTGGGTAACGAGCAGTACTTC.

The CDR3 DNA follows: TGTGCCAGCAGTTTATACCCCCAAGAGACCCAGTACTTC. Amino acids: CASSLYPQETQYF. The V call is TRBV12-3 or TRBV12-4, the J call TRBJ2-5; the D is unclear. V gave up 2 bases and J gave up 1 base, with 5 bases separating them. The CDR3 has 13 residues.

The J gene is TRBJ1-4, the V gene TRBV19; D is possibly TRBD1 (5 bases). This CDR3 is 14 amino acids long. CDR1 and CDR2 from the germline V gene are LNHDA and SQIVND (reference sequence). V gave up 9 bases and J gave up 0 bases, with 11 bases separating them. This chain's CDR3 is CASRQLATNEKLFF. The CDR3 DNA reads TGTGCCAGCCGACAGCTTGCAACTAATGAAAAACTGTTTTTT.

This chain links TRBV5-4 with TRBJ2-1; D is perhaps TRBD2 (6 bases). This CDR3 is 16 amino acids long. Per germline, CDR1 SGHNT and CDR2 YYREEE (reference sequence). V dropped 2 bases and J dropped 0 bases, with 12 bases sitting between them. CDR3 loop: CASSFGGASSYNEQFF. The CDR3 region has the DNA TGTGCCAGCAGCTTTGGAGGGGCCAGCTCCTACAATGAGCAGTTCTTC.

V gene TRBV28 combines with J gene TRBJ2-3; D ambiguous. The CDR3 totals 11 residues. Trimming pared 4 bases from V and 4 bases from J, leaving 3 bases between. The V gene's germline CDR1 is MDHEN and CDR2 SYDVKM. The CDR3 coding sequence is TGTGCCAGCAGTTCCCCAGATACGCAGTATTTT. The encoded protein is CASSSPDTQYF.

V gene TRBV4-2 combines with J gene TRBJ1-4, with D unresolved. V shed 0 bases and J shed 4 bases, with 18 bases lying between them. Looked up from germline, CDR1 is LGHNA and CDR2 is YNFKEQ. The CDR3 consists of 18 residues. The DNA for the CDR3 is TGTGCCAGCAGCCAAGATCCCCAGGAGTTAGTATTTAATGAAAAACTGTTTTTT. It encodes CASSQDPQELVFNEKLFF.

The V gene is TRBV7-2, the J gene TRBJ1-5; D is uncertain. Between the trimmed V and J ends, which lost 0 bases and 5 bases, there was a span of 8 bases. This CDR3 has 14 amino acids. CDR1 SGHTA and CDR2 FQGNSA come from the germline V gene. CDR3 loop: CASSLAGYDQPQHF. The DNA of the CDR3 is TGTGCCAGCAGCTTAGCTGGGTACGATCAGCCCCAGCATTTT.